This TCR beta chain emerged from a study of T-cell memory formation after mild COVID-19. Study results and caveats: Some clones that responded were present in memory (sampled pre-infection), which suggests cross-reactive memory joined. There was no confirmation that second-wave clones peaking on day 37 were SARS-CoV-2 specific.

Points on this clonotype: Its antigen is unidentified.

MiXCR, applied by TCRdb to the 5' RACE reads, yields one record per CDR3 protein. The sample has about 14,000 distinct CDR3 sequences; 15% to 20% are singletons. Trimming shortened V by 4 bases and J by 5 bases, and 18 bases separated the two germline ends. Germline lookup yields CDR1 SQVTM and CDR2 ANQGSEA. This CDR3 is 14 amino acids long. The receptor's source is an adult woman who had mild COVID-19 (a few samples of this study predate the infection). Cell type and time point are not known. The chain employs TRBV29-1 and TRBJ2-7; D may be TRBD1 (6 bases). Sequenced: PBMCs or a T cell subset sorted from them (not recorded which). The DNA for the CDR3 is TGCAGCGTTGGGGGGCAGGGACCGATCCACGAGCAGTACTTC. This codes for CSVGGQGPIHEQYF.